Listed here is a single T cell receptor beta chain. This clonotype was observed many times. Its antigen has not been determined. Base qualities are not at hand, and no much larger clone is one base apart. Library preparation was by 5' RACE. Sequenced on an Illumina HiSeq 2500. A second PCR of about 6 to 11 cycles was performed with a sample-barcoded 5' primer and a J-beta primer mix. A template-switch 5' adaptor carrying 12 random nucleotides introduced a unique molecular identifier onto each TCR beta cDNA molecule. Each sample yielded at least 3 million CDR3-containing paired-end reads. The Mint cDNA synthesis kit, primed by a TRBC-specific oligonucleotide, was used to synthesize first-strand cDNA from all RNA. After uracil-DNA glycosylase treatment, a first 18-cycle PCR used universal primers M1SS and BC2_uni_R on all cDNA. As for the original processing: For normalization, 1 million high-quality reads were randomly selected from each sample, with every read carrying a distinct molecular identifier. Reads sharing molecular identifiers were discarded rather than binned into consensus sequences. MiTCR, set to a Q25 quality threshold and the strictest error-elimination algorithm, was used for CDR3 identification, clonotype clustering and error correction. A nonparametric unseen species model with Euler transformation was used to estimate lower-bound total TCR beta diversity. TCRdb passed the public sequencing reads through fastp at Q25 and MiXCR, retaining productive beta sequences. Rows merge per CDR3 protein into single entries with the most common DNA and genes. None of the V and J calls come from the authors' own analysis; TCRdb made them. In this sample the table shows approximately 810,000 distinct CDR3 sequences, roughly 26% of which occur a single time. The ten largest clones add up to 15% to 20% of the sample.

The donors were roughly 39 Caucasian individuals from Russia, aged roughly 6 to 90 years, who were systemically healthy. Each donor gave about 9.8 milliliters of peripheral blood, drawn into EDTA-treated Vacutainer tubes. Ficoll-Paque density-gradient centrifugation was used to isolate PBMCs, with at least 6.5 million per sample. Trizol reagent was used to extract total RNA from PBMCs, with at least 5.5 micrograms per sample. For every donor, flow cytometry on a PBMC aliquot measured the percentage of naive CD45RAhigh/CD27high T cells. The data were obtained in a study of blood T cells in healthy people across ages (dated by TCRdb to between 2014 and 2017). For context, the study as a whole: In model experiments, roughly one uniquely barcoded TCR beta cDNA molecule per two T cells was captured by template switching. Using deep sequencing normalized with unique cDNA molecular identifiers, the study measured how TCR beta repertoire diversity changes with age. The donors were divided into four age groups: young (average around 17 years), middle-aged (approximately 41), aged (around 67) and long-lived (about 80). To avoid experimental bias, donors of different ages were distributed randomly across sequencing lanes. The study analyzed two additional independent replicas of 1 million unique cDNA reads from the same blood draw for two donors, one aged 18 to 30 and one aged 80 or older.

Overall study results and their limits: Observed TCR beta diversity correlated strongly with the percentage of naive T cells measured by flow cytometry. As age increased, observed TCR beta diversity per million T cells dropped in a roughly linear way, and a significant reduction was already evident by age 40. The long-lived group showed more naive CD4+ T cells, fewer expanded clones and increased TCR diversity than the aged group, suggesting age selection. Since profiling was done on bulk unsorted PBMCs, naive and antigen-experienced compartments could not be conclusively compared. Because the CMV infection status of the donors was unknown, age-related changes in expanded clonotypes may potentially have been confounded. Estimates of total diversity based on one million sequenced T cells were regarded as lower bounds and as underestimates.

Relative to germline, V is 7 bases shorter and J is 8 bases shorter, with 22 bases between their ends. CDR1 and CDR2 were assigned from the germline V gene as SGHRS and YFSETQ. The CDR3 starts with the cysteine, ends with the phenylalanine, and has 15 residues. Just the 45-base CDR3 DNA is kept, in frame starting at base 1. The sample comprised blood. The rearrangement joined TRBV5-1 to TRBJ2-1; the D gene assignment is perhaps TRBD1 or TRBD2, with each matching 5 bases. The TCR comes from a woman of 80 years or more in good health. Here the CDR3 is given as CASSPVWGSGDEQFF. The nucleotides read TGCGCCAGCTCCCCCGTTTGGGGGTCTGGGGATGAGCAGTTCTTC. The CDR3 plus the reference TRBV5-1 and TRBJ2-1 genes for the other parts give the full variable domain: KAGVTQTPRYLIKTRGQQVTLSCSPISGHRSVSWYQQTPGQGLQFLFEYFSETQRNKGNFPGRFSGRQFSNSRSEMNVSTLELGDSALYLCASSPVWGSGDEQFFGPGTRLTVL.